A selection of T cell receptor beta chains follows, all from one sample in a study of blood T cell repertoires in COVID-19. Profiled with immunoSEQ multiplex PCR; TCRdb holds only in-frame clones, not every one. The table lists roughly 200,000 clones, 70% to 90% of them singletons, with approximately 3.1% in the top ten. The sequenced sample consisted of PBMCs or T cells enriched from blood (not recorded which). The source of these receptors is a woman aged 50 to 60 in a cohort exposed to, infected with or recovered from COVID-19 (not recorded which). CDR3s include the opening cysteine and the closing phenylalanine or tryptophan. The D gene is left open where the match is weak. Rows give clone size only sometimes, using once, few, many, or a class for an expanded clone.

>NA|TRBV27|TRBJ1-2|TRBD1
TGTGCCAGCAGTCCCTCGGGACAGCAATATGGCTACACCTTC
CASSPSGQQYGYTF
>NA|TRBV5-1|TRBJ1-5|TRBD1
TGCGCCAGCAGCTTTATGGGACAGAGCAATCAGCCCCAGCATTTT
CASSFMGQSNQPQHF
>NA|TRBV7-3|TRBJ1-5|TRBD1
TGTGCCAGCAGCTTTCTCGCCGGGACAGGGGATTTAAATCAGCCCCAGCATTTT
CASSFLAGTGDLNQPQHF
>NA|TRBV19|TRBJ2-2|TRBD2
TGTGCCAGTAGAAGGACTAGCGGCCCCGCGAACACCGGGGAGCTGTTTTTT
CASRRTSGPANTGELFF
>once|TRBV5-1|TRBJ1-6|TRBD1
TGCGCCAGCAGCTTGGACAGGGGTTCACCCCTCCACTTT
CASSLDRGSPLHF
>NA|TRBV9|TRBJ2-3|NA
TGTGCCAGCAGCGTAATAGGCGGCATTAGCACAGATACGCAGTATTTT
CASSVIGGISTDTQYF
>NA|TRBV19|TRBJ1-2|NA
TGTGCCAGTAGTGCGGACACCAACTATGGCTACACCTTC
CASSADTNYGYTF
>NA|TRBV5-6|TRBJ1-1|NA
TGTGCCAGCAGCTTGGGTGTAAGGGGGTGGGCTGAAGCTTTCTTT
CASSLGVRGWAEAFF
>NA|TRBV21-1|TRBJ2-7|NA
TGTGCCAGCAGCAAAGGTCCACTAGCGGGGGGAAGCCACGAGCAGTACTTC
CASSKGPLAGGSHEQYF
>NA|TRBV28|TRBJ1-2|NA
TGTGCCAGCAGATCCGGGGATCACTATGGCTACACCTTC
CASRSGDHYGYTF
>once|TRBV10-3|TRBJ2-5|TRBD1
TGTGCCATCAGTGAGAGTGGGACAGGGAATTATGTAGAGACCCAGTACTTC
CAISESGTGNYVETQYF
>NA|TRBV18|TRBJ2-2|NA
TGTGCCAGCTCACCTAGGGGGACCGGGGAGCTGTTTTTT
CASSPRGTGELFF
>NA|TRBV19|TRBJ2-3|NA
TGTGCCAGTACCTCTCGGAGGGGATATACGCAGTATTTT
CASTSRRGYTQYF
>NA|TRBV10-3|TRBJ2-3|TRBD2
TGTGCCATCAGTGATCTCGGACTAGCGGATAGCACAGATACGCAGTATTTT
CAISDLGLADSTDTQYF
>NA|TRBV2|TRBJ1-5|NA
TGTGCCAGCAAGGCCGGGATTGTTGCTCAGCCCCAGCATTTT
CASKAGIVAQPQHF
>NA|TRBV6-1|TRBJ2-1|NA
TGTGCCAGCAGTGAACGCCAGGGGCATGAGCAGTTCTTC
CASSERQGHEQFF
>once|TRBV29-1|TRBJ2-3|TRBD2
TGCAGCGCTGGGACTAGACTAGGGGTTATGTTTGGCACAGATACGCAGTATTTT
CSAGTRLGVMFGTDTQYF
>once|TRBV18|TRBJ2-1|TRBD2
TGTGCCAGCGCCAACATAGCGGGGGGATCCTACAATGAGCAGTTCTTC
CASANIAGGSYNEQFF
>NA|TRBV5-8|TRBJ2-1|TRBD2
TGTGCCAGCAGCTTGACCGGGACTAGCGGGGGGGCGAGTGAGCAGTTCTTC
CASSLTGTSGGASEQFF
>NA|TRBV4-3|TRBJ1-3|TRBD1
TGCGCCAGCAGCCAAGAGCCGGGACAGGGGGTTGGAAACACCATATATTTT
CASSQEPGQGVGNTIYF
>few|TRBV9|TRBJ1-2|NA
TGTGCCAGCAGCCTCCAAGACTCCTATGGCTACACCTTC
CASSLQDSYGYTF
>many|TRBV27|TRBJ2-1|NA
TGTGCCAGCACGGGGCCAGGGGTGTACAATGAGCAGTTCTTC
CASTGPGVYNEQFF
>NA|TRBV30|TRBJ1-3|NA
TGTGCCTGGAGTCGGGGCTCTGGAAACACCATATATTTT
CAWSRGSGNTIYF
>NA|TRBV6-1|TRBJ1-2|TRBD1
TGTGCCAGCAGTGAAGTTCAGGGGGCGTTCTATGGCTACACCTTC
CASSEVQGAFYGYTF
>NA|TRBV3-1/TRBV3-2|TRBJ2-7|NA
TGTGCCAGCAGCCAAGATTACGGGGCGGGGGAGCAGTACTTC
CASSQDYGAGEQYF
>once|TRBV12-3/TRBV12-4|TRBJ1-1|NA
TGTGCCAGCAGTACTGCCTACACTGAAGCTTTCTTT
CASSTAYTEAFF
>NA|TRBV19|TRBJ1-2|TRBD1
TGTGCCAGTAGCCCAGACAGGGTCTCTGGCTACACCTTC
CASSPDRVSGYTF
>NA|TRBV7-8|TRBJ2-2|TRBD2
TGTGCCAGCAGCAATAGCGGGGGGAACACCGGGGAGCTGTTTTTT
CASSNSGGNTGELFF
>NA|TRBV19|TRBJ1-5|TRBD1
TGTGCCAGTAGTATAGACGGAGGGGGCGCGTATTTTCAGCCCCAGCATTTT
CASSIDGGGAYFQPQHF
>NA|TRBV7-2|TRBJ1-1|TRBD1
TGTGCCAGCAGCAACCAACGGACAGGGGTTCTTGAAGCTTTCTTT
CASSNQRTGVLEAFF
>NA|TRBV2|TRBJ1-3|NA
TGTGCCAGTTCACAACAGGCGTCCGGAAACACCATATATTTT
CASSQQASGNTIYF
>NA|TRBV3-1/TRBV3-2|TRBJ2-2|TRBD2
TGTGCCAGCAGTACGGGGGGGCATACCGGGGAGCTGTTTTTT
CASSTGGHTGELFF
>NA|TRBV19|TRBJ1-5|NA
TGTGCCAGTAGTATAGATGGTAGGGGCCAGCCCCAGCATTTT
CASSIDGRGQPQHF
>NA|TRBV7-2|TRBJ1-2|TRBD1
TGTGCCAGCAGCTTATCAGGGGGAACCTATGGCTACACCTTC
CASSLSGGTYGYTF
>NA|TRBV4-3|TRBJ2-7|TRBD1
TGCGCCAGCAGCCAAGGGACAGGGGGGCCCTACGAGCAGTACTTC
CASSQGTGGPYEQYF
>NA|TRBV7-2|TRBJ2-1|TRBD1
TGTGCCAGCAGCGCCGGGACAGGGGGTTGGGGTGAGCAGTTCTTC
CASSAGTGGWGEQFF
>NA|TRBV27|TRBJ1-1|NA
TGTGCCAGCAGTTTATCAGGGAGAGGCTCTGAAGCTTTCTTT
CASSLSGRGSEAFF
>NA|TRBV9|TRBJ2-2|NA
TGTGCCAGCGGGGGCAACACCGGGGAGCTGTTTTTT
CASGGNTGELFF
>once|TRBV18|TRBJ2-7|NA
TGTGCCAGCTCACCGTCAGTTGGAGGCGAGCAGTACTTC
CASSPSVGGEQYF
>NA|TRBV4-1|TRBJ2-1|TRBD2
TGCGCCAGCAGCCAAGTTCTAGCGGGGGATTACAATGAGCAGTTCTTC
CASSQVLAGDYNEQFF
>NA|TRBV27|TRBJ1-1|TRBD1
TGTGCCAGCAGTTCAATACCCCCGGGACAGCCGAACACTGAAGCTTTCTTT
CASSSIPPGQPNTEAFF
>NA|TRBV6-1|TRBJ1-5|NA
TGTGCCAGCAGGAAAGACAGCGGGGGTTATCAGCCCCAGCATTTT
CASRKDSGGYQPQHF
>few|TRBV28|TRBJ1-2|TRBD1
TGTGCCAGCACAATAGCGACAGGGCGTAACTATGGCTACACCTTC
CASTIATGRNYGYTF
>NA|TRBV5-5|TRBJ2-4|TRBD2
TGTGCCAGCAGCCAAGGACTAGCGGTAAACATTCAGTACTTC
CASSQGLAVNIQYF